This TCR beta chain comes out of a study of early T cells in non-severe SARS-CoV-2 infection. Each CDR3 protein gets one entry after TCRdb re-called the 5' RACE reads with MiXCR. Of about 57,000 distinct CDR3 sequences listed, roughly a tenth are singletons. This clonotype showed up many times. The CDR3 has 14 amino acids. Trimming pared 3 bases from V and 5 bases from J, leaving 13 bases between. Germline CDR1 and CDR2: LGHDT and YNNKEL (reference sequence). The specimen was whole blood. The TCR sequence derives from an adult who was a healthcare worker with PCR-confirmed SARS-CoV-2 infection or an uninfected control (not recorded which). The rearrangement joins TRBV3-1 to TRBJ2-5; D is uncertain. The CDR3 DNA reads as TGTGCCAGCAGCCAGTCTAATGTGAGGGAGACCCAGTACTTC. This translates into CASSQSNVRETQYF.